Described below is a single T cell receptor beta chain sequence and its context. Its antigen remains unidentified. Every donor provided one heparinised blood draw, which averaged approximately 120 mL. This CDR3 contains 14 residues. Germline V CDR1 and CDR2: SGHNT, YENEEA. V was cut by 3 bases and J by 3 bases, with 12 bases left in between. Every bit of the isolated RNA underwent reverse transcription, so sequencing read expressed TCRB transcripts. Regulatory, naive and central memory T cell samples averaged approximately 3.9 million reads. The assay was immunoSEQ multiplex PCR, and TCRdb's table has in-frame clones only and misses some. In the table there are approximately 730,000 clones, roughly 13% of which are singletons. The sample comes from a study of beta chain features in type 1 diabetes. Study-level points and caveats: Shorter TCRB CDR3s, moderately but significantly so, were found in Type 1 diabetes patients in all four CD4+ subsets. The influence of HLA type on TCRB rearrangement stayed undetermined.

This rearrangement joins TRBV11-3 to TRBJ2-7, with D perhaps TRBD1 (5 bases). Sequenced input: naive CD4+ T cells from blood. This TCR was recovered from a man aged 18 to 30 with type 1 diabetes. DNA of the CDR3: TGTGCCAGCAGCTTTGGGCAGGGTGTCTACGAGCAGTACTTC. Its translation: CASSFGQGVYEQYF.